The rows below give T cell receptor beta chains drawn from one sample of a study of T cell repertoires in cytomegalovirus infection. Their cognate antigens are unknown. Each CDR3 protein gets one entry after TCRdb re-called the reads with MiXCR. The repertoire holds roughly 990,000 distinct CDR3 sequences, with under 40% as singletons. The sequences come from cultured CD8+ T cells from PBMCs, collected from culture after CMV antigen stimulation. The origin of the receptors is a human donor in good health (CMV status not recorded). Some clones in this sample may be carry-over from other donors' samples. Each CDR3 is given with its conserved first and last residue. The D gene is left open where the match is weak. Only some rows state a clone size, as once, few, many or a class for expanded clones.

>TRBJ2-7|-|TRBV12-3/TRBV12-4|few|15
TGTGCCAGCCGCCCCGCTGAAAACCCGACCTACGAGCAGTACTTC
CASRPAENPTYEQYF
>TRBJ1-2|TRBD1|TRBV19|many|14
TGCGCCAGCAGCCCGGGGACAGGGAACTATGGCTACACCTTC
CASSPGTGNYGYTF
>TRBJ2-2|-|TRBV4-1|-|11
TGCGTCAGCTCGAACACCGGGGAGCTGTTTTTT
CVSSNTGELFF
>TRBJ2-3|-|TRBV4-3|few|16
TGCGCCAGCAGCCAAGATGGACCGGGTTCCACAGATACGCAGTATTTT
CASSQDGPGSTDTQYF
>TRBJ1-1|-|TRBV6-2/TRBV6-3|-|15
TGTGCCAGCAGTTACGGGACAACGAGGGACACTGAAGCTTTCTTT
CASSYGTTRDTEAFF
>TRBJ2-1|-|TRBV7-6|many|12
TGTGCCAGCAGCCCAAGGGGGGGAACGGAGTTCTTC
CASSPRGGTEFF
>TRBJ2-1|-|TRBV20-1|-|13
TGCAGTGCTCGATACGGACTTCTCAATGAGCAGTTCTTC
CSARYGLLNEQFF
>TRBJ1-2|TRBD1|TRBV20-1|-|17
TGCAGTGCTAGAGATCCTAAAGGTTCAGGGGGTAACTATGGCTACACCTTC
CSARDPKGSGGNYGYTF
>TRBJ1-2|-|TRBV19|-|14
TGTGCCAGTAGTGCCCTCAGTGGAAACTATGGCTACACCTTC
CASSALSGNYGYTF
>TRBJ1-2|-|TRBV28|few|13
TGTGCCAGCAGGCCCGGGGGCCTAGTAGGCTACACCTTC
CASRPGGLVGYTF
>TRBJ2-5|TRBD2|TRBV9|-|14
TGTGCCAGCAGCGGGGGGGGTCGGCAAGAGACCCAGTACTTC
CASSGGGRQETQYF
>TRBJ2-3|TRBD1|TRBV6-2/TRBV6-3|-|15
TGTGCCAGCAGTCCCCCTCCCTACAGGGGGGATACGCAGTATTTT
CASSPPPYRGDTQYF
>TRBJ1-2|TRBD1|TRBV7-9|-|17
TGTGCCAGCAGCTCACTGACAGGGGAGGATTTGAACTATGGCTACACCTTC
CASSSLTGEDLNYGYTF
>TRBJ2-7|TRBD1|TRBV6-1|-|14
TGTGCCAGCAGTGACCGACAGGGACCCTACGAGCAGTACTTC
CASSDRQGPYEQYF
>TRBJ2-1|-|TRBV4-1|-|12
TGCGCCAGCAGCCAAGATAGCCAGTTTCAGTTCTTC
CASSQDSQFQFF
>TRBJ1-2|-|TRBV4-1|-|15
TGCGCCAGCAGCCAAGATTTCTCTACTAACTATGGCTACACCTTC
CASSQDFSTNYGYTF
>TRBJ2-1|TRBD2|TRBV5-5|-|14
TGCGCCAGCAGCTTAGGCGGGGGGGCCGATGAGCAGTTCTTC
CASSLGGGADEQFF
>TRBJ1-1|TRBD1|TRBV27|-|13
TGTGCCAGCAGCTGGGACAGGGCGTCGAGGGCTTTCTTT
CASSWDRASRAFF
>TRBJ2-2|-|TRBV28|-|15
TGTGCCAGCAGTCCTTCGCCAGGGATCGACGGGGAGCTGTTTTTT
CASSPSPGIDGELFF
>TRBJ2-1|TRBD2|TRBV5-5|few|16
TGTGCCAGCAGCTTCTACGCGGGGGGAGACTACAATGAGCAGTTCTTC
CASSFYAGGDYNEQFF
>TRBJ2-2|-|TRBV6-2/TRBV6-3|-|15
TGTGCCGGAGGTTGGACGGATTTTAGTACCGGGGAGCTGTTTTTT
CAGGWTDFSTGELFF
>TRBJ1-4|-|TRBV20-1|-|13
TGCAGTGCTCTCGGGACGGAGAATGAAAAACTGTTTTTT
CSALGTENEKLFF
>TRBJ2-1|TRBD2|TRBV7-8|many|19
TGTGCCAGCAGCTTATTCCCGACTAGCGGGGTAATGGATGTCGATGAGCAGTTCTTC
CASSLFPTSGVMDVDEQFF
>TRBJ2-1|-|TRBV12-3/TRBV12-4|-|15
TGTGCCAGCAGTTTAGTGGGCAACTCCTACAATGAGCAGTTCTTC
CASSLVGNSYNEQFF
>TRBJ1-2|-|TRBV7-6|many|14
TGTGCCAGCAGCCCCGAGGGGGGAAACTATGGCTACACCTTC
CASSPEGGNYGYTF
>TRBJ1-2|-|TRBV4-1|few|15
TGCGCCAGCAGCCCGTTAACCGGACGGACCTATGGCTACACCTTC
CASSPLTGRTYGYTF
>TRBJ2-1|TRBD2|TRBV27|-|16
TGTGCCAGCAGCCTTTCTAGCGGGGGCCATTACAATGAGCAGTTCTTC
CASSLSSGGHYNEQFF
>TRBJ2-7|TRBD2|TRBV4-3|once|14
TGCGCCGGCAGCCAAGGACTAGCGGCTTACGAGCAGTACTTC
CAGSQGLAAYEQYF
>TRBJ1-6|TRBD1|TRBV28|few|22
TGTGCCAGCAGTTCCTCCTACGGGACAGGGGGCGAAAAGAGCTCCTATAATTCACCCCTCCACTTT
CASSSSYGTGGEKSSYNSPLHF
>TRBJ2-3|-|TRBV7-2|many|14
TGTGCCAGCAGCTTATTTGCTAGCACAGATACGCAGTATTTT
CASSLFASTDTQYF
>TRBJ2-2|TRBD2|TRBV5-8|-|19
TGTGCCAGCAGCTGGGAGGTAGCGGGGGCCTTGGGCCCCACCGGGGAGCTGTTTTTT
CASSWEVAGALGPTGELFF
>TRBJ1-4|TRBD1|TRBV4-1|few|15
TGCGCCAGCAGCCAAACGGGACAGGGGATGGAAAAACTGTTTTTT
CASSQTGQGMEKLFF
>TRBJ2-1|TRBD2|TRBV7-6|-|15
TGTGCCAGCAGCTTTGGGCGGGGGGTCTTGAGTGAGCAGTTCTTC
CASSFGRGVLSEQFF
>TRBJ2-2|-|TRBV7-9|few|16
TGTGCCAGCAGCGGGACCCGGCCGGCGAACACCGGGGAGCTGTTTTTT
CASSGTRPANTGELFF
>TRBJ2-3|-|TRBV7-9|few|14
TGTGCCAGCAGCATTGAGAGTGGCACAGATACGCAGTATTTT
CASSIESGTDTQYF
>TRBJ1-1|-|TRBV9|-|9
TGTGCCAGCAGCCCCGGAGCTTTCTTT
CASSPGAFF
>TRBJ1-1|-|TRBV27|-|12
TGTGCCAGCAGAGATAGGGTCCTTGAAGCTTTCTTT
CASRDRVLEAFF
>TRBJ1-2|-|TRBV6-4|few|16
TGTGCCAGCATCAAGGGGACCCCGGCCCCTAACTATGGCTACACCTTC
CASIKGTPAPNYGYTF
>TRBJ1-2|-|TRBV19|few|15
TGTGCCAGTACGACGGCTCTAGGAGGGGCTTATGGCTACACCTTC
CASTTALGGAYGYTF
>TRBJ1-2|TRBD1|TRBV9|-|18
TGTGCCAGCAGCCCTACCGGGACAGGGGTTAGGGCCAACTATGGCTACACCTTC
CASSPTGTGVRANYGYTF
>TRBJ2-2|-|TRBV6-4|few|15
TGTGCCAGCAGTGACACCTCCGAGGGAACCGGGGAGCTGTTTTTT
CASSDTSEGTGELFF
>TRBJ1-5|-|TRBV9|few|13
TGTGCCAGCAGTCCGGGGGATAGTCAGCCCCAGCATTTT
CASSPGDSQPQHF
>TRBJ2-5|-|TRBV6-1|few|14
TGTGCCAGCAGTGATCCGGGGCCCCAAGAGACCCAGTACTTC
CASSDPGPQETQYF
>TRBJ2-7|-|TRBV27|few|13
TGTGCCAGCACCTCTCTAGGGACACACGAGCAGTACTTC
CASTSLGTHEQYF
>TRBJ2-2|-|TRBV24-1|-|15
TGTGCCACCAGTGATCAGGGGAGAGGCACCGGGGAGCTGTTTTTT
CATSDQGRGTGELFF
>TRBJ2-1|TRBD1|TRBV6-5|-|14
TGTGCCAGCAACCCCAGGGGGCAGGGCAATGAGCAGTTCTTC
CASNPRGQGNEQFF
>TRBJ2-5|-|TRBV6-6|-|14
TGTGCCTCTCGCGGGCTAGCGAGACAAGAGACCCAGTACTTC
CASRGLARQETQYF
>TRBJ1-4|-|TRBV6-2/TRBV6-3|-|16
TGTGCCAGCAGTTCCCTGGATGCCTTGGTCGCTGAAAAACTGTTTTTT
CASSSLDALVAEKLFF
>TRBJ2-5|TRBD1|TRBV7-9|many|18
TGTGCCAGCAGCGACGGGACAGCTGGTCCAGTTACCCAAGAGACCCAGTACTTC
CASSDGTAGPVTQETQYF
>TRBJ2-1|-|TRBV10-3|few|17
TGTGCCATCAGGCACGGGACTCCGGTTGGGGCTTACAATGAGCAGTTCTTC
CAIRHGTPVGAYNEQFF
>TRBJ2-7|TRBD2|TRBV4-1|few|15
TGCGCCAGCAGCCAAGGGACTAGCGGAGCCTACGAGCAGTACTTC
CASSQGTSGAYEQYF
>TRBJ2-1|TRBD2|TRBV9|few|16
TGTGCCAGCAGCGCCCGAAGCGGGGGCGCCTACAATGAGCAGTTCTTC
CASSARSGGAYNEQFF